The sequence of this T cell receptor beta chain was determined in a study of T cell responses to AZD1222 COVID-19 vaccine. Study information: The study pooled second doses at about 4 or about 12 weeks.

TCRdb's table, derived via immunoSEQ multiplex PCR, lists solely in-frame clones and lacks some. The sample shows about 55,000 clones, around 92% of them seen only once. Whole-study results and caveats: Vaccine-associated CD4 TCRs spanned spike, dominant at 160-218 and 743-854. Sampling that yielded the repertoires occurred only after the peak T cell response. Mostly white British, mostly female donors; authors suggested clonal diversity may be underestimated.

This clone was seen a handful of times. The antigen is not known. Germline CDR1 MDHEN, CDR2 SYDVKM. The CDR3 is 13 amino acids. After removal of 5 bases from V and 5 bases from J, the junction contained 5 bases not matched to a gene. The TCR originated in an adult in good health. This chain connects TRBV28 to TRBJ1-1, with TRBD1 matching over 7 bases. Sequenced material: peripheral blood, taken on day 0 of AZD1222 vaccination. As DNA, the CDR3 is TGTGCCAGCAGTCTGCAGGGGGGGACTGAAGCTTTCTTT. It encodes CASSLQGGTEAFF.